In its sample, the clone carrying this T cell receptor (beta chain) was seen a few times. This record comes from a study of blood T cells in healthy people across ages. CDR3 length: 15 amino acids. The germline V gene has CDR1 DFQATT and CDR2 SNEGSKA (reference sequence). J gave up 1 base and V 6 bases, and 7 bases lay outside the gene matches. A second roughly 6 to 11 cycle PCR used barcoded and J-beta primers. TCRdb independently ran MiXCR on the 5' RACE reads; one entry per CDR3 protein. The data show 2 million or so distinct CDR3 sequences, 40% to 55% seen once. The TCR was taken from a woman between 40 and 50 years old in good health. The sample consisted of blood. This rearrangement joins TRBV20-1 to TRBJ2-1; TRBD1 agrees at 9 bases. The DNA of the CDR3 is TGCAGTGCACAAGCCGGGACAGGGTCCTACAATGAGCAGTTCTTC. Translation gives CSAQAGTGSYNEQFF.